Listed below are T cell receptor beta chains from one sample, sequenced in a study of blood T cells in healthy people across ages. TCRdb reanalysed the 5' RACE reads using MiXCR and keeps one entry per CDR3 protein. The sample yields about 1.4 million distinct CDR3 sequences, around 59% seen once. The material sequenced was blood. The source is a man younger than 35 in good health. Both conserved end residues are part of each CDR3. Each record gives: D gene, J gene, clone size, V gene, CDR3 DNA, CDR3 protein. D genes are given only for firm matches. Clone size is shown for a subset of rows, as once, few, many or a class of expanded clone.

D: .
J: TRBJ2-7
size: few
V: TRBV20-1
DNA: TGCAGTGCCGCGGGACTGAGAACCTACGAGCAGTACTTC
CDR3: CSAAGLRTYEQYF

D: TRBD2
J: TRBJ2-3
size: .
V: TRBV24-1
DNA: TGTGCCACCAGTGAGCTCCAGCGGGGGGGCAGCACAGATACGCAGTATTTT
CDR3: CATSELQRGGSTDTQYF

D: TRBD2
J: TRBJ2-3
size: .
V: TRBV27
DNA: TGTGCCAGCAGTTCAACAATCGGACTAGGGAGCACAGATACGCAGTATTTT
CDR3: CASSSTIGLGSTDTQYF

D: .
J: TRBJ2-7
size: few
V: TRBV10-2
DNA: TGTGCCAGCAGTCGGGACAAGACCTACGAGCAGTACTTC
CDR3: CASSRDKTYEQYF

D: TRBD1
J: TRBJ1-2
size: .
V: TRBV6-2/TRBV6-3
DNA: TGTGCCAGCAGTTACTCGACAGGGACCGGCTACACCTTC
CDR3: CASSYSTGTGYTF

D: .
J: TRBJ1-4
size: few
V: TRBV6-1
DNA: TGTGCCAGCAGTGAAGAATTCCCGAAAGGTGAAAAACTGTTTTTT
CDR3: CASSEEFPKGEKLFF

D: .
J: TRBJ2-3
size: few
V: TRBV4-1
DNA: TGCGCCAGCAGCCCTCCCGGTAGCGGAGGGGATACGCAGTATTTT
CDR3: CASSPPGSGGDTQYF

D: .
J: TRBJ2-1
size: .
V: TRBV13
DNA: TGTGCCAGCAGCCCGGACTTACCCGTAAATGAGCAGTTCTTC
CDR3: CASSPDLPVNEQFF

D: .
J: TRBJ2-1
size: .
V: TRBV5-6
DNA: TGTGCCAGCAGCCAGCTATCCGGGGAGCAGTTCTTC
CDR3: CASSQLSGEQFF

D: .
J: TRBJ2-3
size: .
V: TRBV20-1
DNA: TGTAGTGCTAGCCTTGGTACGCAGTATTTT
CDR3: CSASLGTQYF

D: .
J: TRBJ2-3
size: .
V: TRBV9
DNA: TGTGCCAGCATGCGGAGCACAGATACGCAGTATTTT
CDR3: CASMRSTDTQYF

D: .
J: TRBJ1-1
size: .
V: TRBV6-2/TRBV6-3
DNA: TGTGCCAGCAGCTGGCGGTCCGGGGCTGAAGCTTTCTTT
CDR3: CASSWRSGAEAFF

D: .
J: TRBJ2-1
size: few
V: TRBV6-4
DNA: TGTGCCAGCAGTGATTCGGCGGCTAATGAGCAGTTCTTC
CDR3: CASSDSAANEQFF

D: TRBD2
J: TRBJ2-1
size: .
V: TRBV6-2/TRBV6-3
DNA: TGTGCCAGCAGGGCGGGACTAGCGGGTGCAACCTACAATGAGCAGTTCTTC
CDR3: CASRAGLAGATYNEQFF

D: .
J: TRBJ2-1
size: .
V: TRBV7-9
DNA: TGTGCCAGCTGTGGGAACAATGAGCAGTTCTTC
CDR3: CASCGNNEQFF

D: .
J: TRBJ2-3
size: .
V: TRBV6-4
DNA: TGTGCCAGCAGTGCCCGACCCACAGATACGCAGTATTTT
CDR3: CASSARPTDTQYF

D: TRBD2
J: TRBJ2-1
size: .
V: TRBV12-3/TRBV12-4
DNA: TGTGCCAGCAACGAGCGGGGGGGCCTCTACAATGAGCAGTTCTTC
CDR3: CASNERGGLYNEQFF

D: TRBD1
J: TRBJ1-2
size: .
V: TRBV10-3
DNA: TGTGCCATCAGCTTCGGGACAGGGAGTTATGGCTACACCTTC
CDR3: CAISFGTGSYGYTF

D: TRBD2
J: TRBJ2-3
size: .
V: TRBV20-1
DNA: TGCAGTGCTAGAGCTACTAGCGGGGGCCCAGATACGCAGTATTTT
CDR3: CSARATSGGPDTQYF

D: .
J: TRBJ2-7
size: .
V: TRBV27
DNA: TGTGCCAGCAGTTTATCGGGCAGCGCCAGCTCCTACAATGAGCAGTACTTC
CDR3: CASSLSGSASSYNEQYF

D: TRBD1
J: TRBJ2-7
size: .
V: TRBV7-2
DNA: TGTGCCAGCAGCGTAGGACAGGATCCCCACGAGCAGTACTTC
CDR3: CASSVGQDPHEQYF

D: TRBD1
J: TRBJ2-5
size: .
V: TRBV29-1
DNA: TGCAGCGTTGATATAGGGGGCCCAGAGACCCAGTACTTC
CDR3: CSVDIGGPETQYF

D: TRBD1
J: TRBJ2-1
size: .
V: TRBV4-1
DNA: TGCGCCAGCAGCATACGACAGGGGGCCTATGATGAGCAGTTCTTC
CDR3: CASSIRQGAYDEQFF

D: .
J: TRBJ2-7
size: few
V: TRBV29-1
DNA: TGCAGCGTTGATTCTCCAGGGACCCCCTACGAGCAGTACTTC
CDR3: CSVDSPGTPYEQYF

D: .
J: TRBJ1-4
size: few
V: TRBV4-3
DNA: TGCGCCAGCAGCCAAGGTCGGGGGGAGGCTGAAAAACTGTTTTTT
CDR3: CASSQGRGEAEKLFF

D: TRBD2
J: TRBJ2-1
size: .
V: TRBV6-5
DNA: TGTGCCACCTCTACCGGGACTAGCTCCTACAATGAGCAGTTCTTC
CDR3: CATSTGTSSYNEQFF

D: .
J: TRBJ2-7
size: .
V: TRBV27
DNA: TGTGCCAGCATCGGGGAGTCGGACAATGAGCAGTACTTC
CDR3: CASIGESDNEQYF

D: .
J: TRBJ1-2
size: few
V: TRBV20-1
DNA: TGCAGTGCTAGCTTAGGTACCCAGGGTGCTTTTGGCTACACCTTC
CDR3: CSASLGTQGAFGYTF

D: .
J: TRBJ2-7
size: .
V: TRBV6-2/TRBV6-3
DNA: TGTGCCAGCTCCCGGGGGTCAACGGTCTATGAGCAGTACTTC
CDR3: CASSRGSTVYEQYF

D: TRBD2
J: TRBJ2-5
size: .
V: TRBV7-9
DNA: TGTGCCAGCCGAAACCTGACTAGCGGGGTGCGGACCCAGTACTTC
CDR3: CASRNLTSGVRTQYF

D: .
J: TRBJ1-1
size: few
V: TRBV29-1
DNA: TGCAGCGGAACCCGGTCCTCCGAGACTGAAGCTTTCTTT
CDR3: CSGTRSSETEAFF

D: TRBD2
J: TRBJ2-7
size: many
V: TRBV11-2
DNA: TGCGCCAGCAGCAGCGGACTAGCCGCCTACGAGCAGTACTTC
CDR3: CASSSGLAAYEQYF

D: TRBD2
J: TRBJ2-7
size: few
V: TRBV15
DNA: TGTGCCACCAGCAATCCTAGCGGGAAAGCGTACGAGCAGTACTTC
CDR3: CATSNPSGKAYEQYF

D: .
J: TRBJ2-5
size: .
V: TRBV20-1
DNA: TGCAGTGCTAGGCCCTCCCGGGGGACCCAGTACTTC
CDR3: CSARPSRGTQYF

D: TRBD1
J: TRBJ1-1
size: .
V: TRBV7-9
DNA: TGTGCCAGCCCGAGGGGGACAGGGATCATCACTGAAGCTTTCTTT
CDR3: CASPRGTGIITEAFF

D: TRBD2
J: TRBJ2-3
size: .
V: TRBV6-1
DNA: TGTGCCAGCAGAGCAATGCCTACTAGCGGGAGCACAGATACGCAGTATTTT
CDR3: CASRAMPTSGSTDTQYF

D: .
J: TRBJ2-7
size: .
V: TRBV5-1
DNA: TGCGCCAGCTCCCATCGGGGTGTATTAGACGAGCAGTACTTC
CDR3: CASSHRGVLDEQYF

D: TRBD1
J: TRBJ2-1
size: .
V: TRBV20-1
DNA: TGCAGTGATGGGACAGAGTACAATGAGCAGTTCTTC
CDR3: CSDGTEYNEQFF

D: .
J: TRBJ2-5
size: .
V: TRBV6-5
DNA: TGTGCCAGCAGTCCCGAATTGTACAATGAGCAGTACTTC
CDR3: CASSPELYNEQYF

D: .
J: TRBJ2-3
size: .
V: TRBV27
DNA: TGTGCCAGCAGTAAGAGAGAGGCGGGAGATACGCAGTATTTT
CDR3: CASSKREAGDTQYF